This T cell receptor (beta chain) was obtained from a study of regulatory T cells in long-lasting Graves disease. Comment on this clonotype: The target antigen is unknown.

General study findings and limits: Lower TCR diversity characterized persistent Graves' patients relative to newly diagnosed patients.

As to time point: newly diagnosed GD, antithyroid drugs for less than 3 months. Extracted RNA from PBMCs served as the source of the TCR library. It was by American Thyroid Association guidelines that Graves' disease was diagnosed. Construction of TCR beta libraries relied on iRepertoire HTBI primers and on Arm-PCR targeting CDR3 regions. Via MiXCR, TCRdb re-called the multiplex PCR reads, giving one row per CDR3 protein. Of about 540,000 distinct CDR3 sequences listed, roughly 14% were seen once; the top ten hold roughly a tenth. This sample was shared with a second study, whose subject was T cells in Graves' hyperthyroidism and ophthalmopathy. That study reports: Patients showing uncontrolled infection, other autoimmune disease, pregnancy or lactation were ineligible.

The origin of this receptor is a man younger than 40 with Graves disease. Sequenced material: peripheral blood mononuclear cells (PBMCs), taken at new diagnosis, from a patient treated with antithyroid drugs.

The DNA for the CDR3 is TGTGCCATCAGTGACCCGTCCGGCTATGGCTACACCTTC. Its protein product is CAISDPSGYGYTF. This chain links TRBV10-3 with TRBJ1-2; no reliable D call. Germline assignment: CDR1 ENHRY and CDR2 SYGVKD. Trimming took 3 bases from V and 4 from J, leaving 9 bases between them. There are 13 residues in the CDR3.